The rows below give T cell receptor beta chains drawn from one sample of a study of blood T cell repertoires in COVID-19. Repertoires were generated with immunoSEQ multiplex PCR, while TCRdb's copy carries only in-frame clones and drops some. Among around 190,000 clones listed, roughly 84% were seen once. Sequences were obtained from peripheral blood. These TCRs come from a man aged 50 to 59 with COVID-19, enrolled during active disease. The CDR3 runs from the conserved cysteine through the conserved F or W. The D gene is left open where the match is weak.

d_gene	v_gene	CDR3aa
TRBD2	TRBV20-1	CSASSGEISEQYF
NA	TRBV5-6	CASSRHDEQFF
NA	TRBV5-6	CASSLFATGNTIYF
NA	TRBV19	CASSIGRTVEAFF
NA	TRBV5-4	CASSLVGDAEQYF
NA	TRBV9	CASSVDRTLSYNSPLHF
TRBD2	TRBV7-3	CASSRSGASGYNEQFF
NA	TRBV7-9	CASQGQGPQHF
NA	TRBV15	CATSLVLGPSTDTQYF
NA	TRBV5-1	CASKPARAGPWGYTF
NA	TRBV28	CASSSGTNEQYF
TRBD1	TRBV5-6	CASSLTGGQEKLFF
NA	TRBV6-5	CASSTGSYNSPLHF
NA	TRBV5-1	CASSTQFGQQETQYF